A single sample gave rise to the 29 T cell receptor beta chains below, sequenced in a study of T cell clones after liver transplantation. This table comes from immunoSEQ multiplex PCR, and its TCRdb copy is limited to in-frame clones, with some not included. The table lists more than 100,000 clones, about 80% of them singletons. Material: CD4+ T cells from blood, obtained approximately 50 months after liver transplant. These receptors all come from a human patient who received a liver transplant. Some T cells may be supplied by the graft donor.

This clone has a single count. This chain connects TRBV9 to TRBJ2-1; tentatively, D is TRBD1 or TRBD2 (6 bases each). Germline-derived CDR1 and CDR2 are SGDLS and YYNGEE. Trimming cost V 3 bases and J 5 bases, with 18 bases left between them. CDR3 length: 16 residues. As DNA, the CDR3 is TGTGCCAGCAGCGGAGGGGGGACGGTAGTTAACAATGAGCAGTTCTTC. Amino acid sequence: CASSGGGTVVNNEQFF.

V and J are TRBV7-9 and TRBJ2-5; D is undetermined. Germline V gene lookup returns CDR1 SEHNR and CDR2 FQNEAQ (reference sequence). CDR3 size: 15 residues. The V end was cut by 6 bases, the J end by 1 base, with 15 bases between. The CDR3 DNA sequence: TGTGCCAGCAGTCTAACCGGGTTGGGCCAAGAGACCCAGTACTTC. The encoded protein is CASSLTGLGQETQYF.

This chain links TRBV2 with TRBJ2-3; the match to TRBD2 covers 10 bases. The CDR3 loop spans 14 amino acids. The germline V gene has CDR1 SNHLY and CDR2 FYNNEI. The J segment lost 7 bases and the V segment lost 7 bases, leaving 8 bases of the junction unmatched. DNA of the CDR3: TGTGCCAGCAAGGCAGCGGGAGGGCCCCATACGCAGTATTTT. This sequence encodes CASKAAGGPHTQYF.

V and J are TRBV4-1 and TRBJ2-7, with D perhaps matching TRBD2 (6 bases). Trimming removed 1 base at V and 4 bases at J, with 32 bases between. Germline V CDR1 and CDR2: MGHRA, YSYEKL. The CDR3 has 21 residues. CDR3 bases: TGCGCCAGCAGCCAAGCAGTCCCCATATCCTTCGAAGGGGAAGGAGGGTACGAGCAGTACTTC. Translated: CASSQAVPISFEGEGGYEQYF.

The chain links TRBV25-1 to TRBJ2-7, with a weak D call TRBD1 (6 bases). With 7 bases removed from V and 7 bases from J, the gap between germline ends came to 17 bases. The CDR3 runs to 13 residues. Germline values: CDR1 MGHDK, CDR2 SYGVNS. CDR3 DNA sequence: TGTGCCAGCACAGAAAGGGGGATTAGGGAGCAGTACTTC. It is translated as CASTERGIREQYF.

This rearrangement joins TRBV6-6 to TRBJ2-7, with D possibly matching TRBD2 (6 bases). V was shortened by 8 bases and J by 3 bases, with 20 bases between the two germline ends. Germline values: CDR1 MNHNY, CDR2 SVGAGI (reference sequence). This CDR3 spans 15 amino acids. The CDR3 DNA is TGTGCCAGCCGAAACCTGGGCGGGAACTTCTACGAGCAGTACTTC. Encoded protein: CASRNLGGNFYEQYF.

The V gene is TRBV15, the J gene TRBJ2-3; D might be TRBD1 or TRBD2, each matching 6 bases. V was clipped by 8 bases and J by 0 bases, with 12 bases between them. This CDR3 has 14 residues. Germline V lookup: CDR1 LNHNV, CDR2 YYDKDF (reference sequence). As DNA, the CDR3 is TGTGCCACCGGAGGGGGTTACAGCACAGATACGCAGTATTTT. As protein: CATGGGYSTDTQYF.

V and J are TRBV27 and TRBJ2-7, with no clear D. Germline V gene sequence: CDR1 MNHEY, CDR2 SMNVEV (reference sequence). This CDR3 has 14 residues. The V gene lost 5 bases and the J gene lost 3 bases, with 14 bases spanning the gap. CDR3 DNA: TGTGCCAGCAGTCCGTCGGGCCGGTTCTACGAGCAGTACTTC. Its protein product is CASSPSGRFYEQYF.

This clone was found once. This chain joins TRBV7-8 and TRBJ1-4, with TRBD1 matching over 7 bases. With 8 bases clipped from V and 0 bases from J, the junction kept 9 bases outside the gene matches. Germline V CDR1 and CDR2: SGHVS, FQNEAQ. This CDR3 contains 16 residues. This CDR3 reads CASAWQGGATNEKLFF. The CDR3 DNA sequence: TGTGCCAGCGCCTGGCAGGGGGGCGCAACTAATGAAAAACTGTTTTTT.

V gene TRBV6-1 combines with J gene TRBJ2-7; D gene uncertain. Germline CDR1 MNHNS, CDR2 SASEGT. The CDR3 is 13 amino acids. V shed 4 bases and J shed 4 bases, with 11 bases lying between them. CDR3 protein: CASSVAETYEQYF. CDR3 DNA: TGTGCCAGCAGTGTAGCAGAAACATACGAGCAGTACTTC.

The chain is built from TRBV4-1 and TRBJ1-4; 8 nucleotides agree with TRBD1. The CDR3 has 17 residues. V shed 4 bases and J 3 bases; nucleotides not matched to a gene: 10. Germline V lookup: CDR1 MGHRA, CDR2 YSYEKL. The CDR3 region is CASSREGQGPSNEKLFF. In nucleotides, the CDR3 is TGCGCCAGCAGCCGTGAAGGACAGGGCCCTTCTAATGAAAAACTGTTTTTT.

The rearrangement links TRBV5-6 to TRBJ1-1, with D unresolved. V was clipped by 0 bases and J by 11 bases, with 11 bases between them. CDR3 size: 12 residues. Germline assignment: CDR1 SGHDT and CDR2 YYEEEE. CDR3 residues: CASSLAGRWAFF. DNA for the CDR3: TGTGCCAGCAGCTTGGCAGGCCGCTGGGCTTTCTTT.

Written as DNA, the CDR3 is TGTGCCAGCAGCTTTTCAGGGGGAAATGAAAAACTGTTTTTT. This encodes CASSFSGGNEKLFF. The chain couples TRBV7-8 to TRBJ1-4, with 7 bases lining up with TRBD1. Germline V gives CDR1 SGHVS, CDR2 FQNEAQ. This CDR3 spans 14 amino acids. The junction had 3 bases not matched to a gene; V was cut back by 3 bases and J by 5 bases.

Here the CDR3 DNA reads TGTGCCATCAGTGAGCGGCAGGGAATCAATGAGCAGTTCTTC. Its translation: CAISERQGINEQFF. This chain links TRBV10-3 with TRBJ2-1; perhaps TRBD1 as D (5 bases). Germline-derived CDR1 and CDR2 are ENHRY and SYGVKD. This CDR3 region has 14 residues. V lost 2 bases and J 6 bases, leaving 11 bases between the germline ends.

Here the CDR3 reads CASSYGRDGYGYTF. The CDR3, as DNA: TGTGCCAGCAGTTACGGCAGGGACGGCTATGGCTACACCTTC. The chain carries TRBV6-6 and TRBJ1-2, with TRBD1 as a possible D gene (5 bases). Germline assignment: CDR1 MNHNY and CDR2 SVGAGI (reference sequence). The CDR3 is 14 amino acids. The V gene lost 2 bases and the J gene lost 4 bases, with 11 bases spanning the gap.

The chain combines TRBV7-6 with TRBJ2-2; 8 bases are a match to TRBD1. CDR3 size: 15 residues. V lost 5 bases to trimming and J lost 1 base; unmatched junction nucleotides: 3. Per the germline V gene, CDR1 is SGHVS and CDR2 is FNYEAQ. The CDR3 spells CASSQGQGNTGELFF. Written as DNA, the CDR3 is TGTGCCAGCAGCCAAGGACAGGGGAACACCGGGGAGCTGTTTTTT.

The chain recombines TRBV4-3 with TRBJ2-1, with 11 bases lining up with TRBD2. Trimming at V came to 1 base and at J to 5 bases, leaving 13 bases not matched to a gene. CDR1 and CDR2 from the germline V gene are LGHNA and YSLEER. The CDR3 sequence is 19 residues long. For the CDR3, the DNA is TGCGCCAGCAGCCAAGTTGCAACCGGGACTAGCGGCTCTGACAATGAGCAGTTCTTC. It codes for CASSQVATGTSGSDNEQFF.

The V gene is TRBV15, the J gene TRBJ2-1, with TRBD2 matching over 8 bases. The CDR3 is made up of 14 amino acids. The V gene end was trimmed by 5 bases and the J gene end by 13 bases; junction bases not matched to a gene: 13. In germline, CDR1 is LNHNV, CDR2 YYDKDF (reference sequence). The chain's CDR3 is CATSGGTVAGYQFF. The CDR3, as DNA: TGTGCCACCAGCGGGGGTACGGTAGCGGGGTATCAGTTCTTC.

The chain couples TRBV5-6 to TRBJ2-2, with D perhaps TRBD1 (6 bases). The CDR3 length is 16 residues. Per germline, CDR1 SGHDT and CDR2 YYEEEE. V gave up 2 bases and J gave up 4 bases, with 15 bases separating them. The CDR3 bases are TGTGCCAGCAGCTTTGGCTCAGGGGTCGCCACCGGGGAGCTGTTTTTT. Translating gives CASSFGSGVATGELFF.

CDR3 residues: CASSRQGLAGYNEQFF. CDR3 nucleotide sequence: TGTGCCAGCAGCCGACAGGGACTAGCGGGGTACAATGAGCAGTTCTTC. The rearrangement uses TRBV7-3 and TRBJ2-1; 13 bases line up with TRBD2. Looked up from germline, CDR1 is SGHTA and CDR2 is FQGTGA. With 5 bases clipped from V and 4 bases from J, the junction kept 5 bases outside the gene matches. The length of the CDR3 is 16 residues.

This clone was picked up one time. The J gene is TRBJ2-3, the V gene TRBV5-1; D unresolved. The germline CDR1 and CDR2 sequences are SGHRS and YFSETQ. CDR3 length: 14 residues. V dropped 0 bases and J dropped 0 bases, with 5 bases sitting between them. This CDR3 is CASSLGHSTDTQYF. Here the CDR3 DNA reads TGCGCCAGCAGCTTGGGACATAGCACAGATACGCAGTATTTT.

This rearrangement joins TRBV2 to TRBJ2-5; D is unresolved. V lost 6 bases to trimming and J lost 5 bases, with 10 bases between them. This CDR3 comprises 12 residues. Per germline, CDR1 SNHLY and CDR2 FYNNEI. CDR3 amino acids: CASRGNWETQYF. CDR3 DNA: TGTGCCAGCAGGGGGAATTGGGAGACCCAGTACTTC. The full variable domain, in which reference TRBV2 and TRBJ2-5 provide the parts outside the CDR3, is EPEVTQTPSHQVTQMGQEVILRCVPISNHLYFYWYRQILGQKVEFLVSFYNNEISEKSEIFDDQFSVERPDGSNFTLKIRSTKLEDSAMYFCASRGNWETQYFGPGTRLLVL.

This clone was observed a single time. The chain links TRBV19 to TRBJ1-4; 9 positions match TRBD1. The CDR3 covers 15 residues. J lost 4 bases, V lost 7 bases, and 7 bases had no gene match. Germline CDR1 LNHDA, CDR2 SQIVND (reference sequence). The DNA of the CDR3 is TGTGCCAGTACCCGGACAGGGGCGATTAATGAAAAACTGTTTTTT. This gives the protein CASTRTGAINEKLFF. Looking up the rest from reference TRBV19 and TRBJ1-4 gives the full variable domain: DGGITQSPKYLFRKEGQNVTLSCEQNLNHDAMYWYRQDPGQGLRLIYYSQIVNDFQKGDIAEGYSVSREKKESFPLTVTSAQKNPTAFYLCASTRTGAINEKLFFGSGTQLSVL.

This clone was detected once. This chain connects TRBV6-6 to TRBJ2-2, with D possibly being TRBD2 (5 bases). Germline V lookup: CDR1 MNHNY, CDR2 SVGAGI (reference sequence). Trimming left V 0 bases short and J 6 bases short, with 11 bases between. This CDR3 contains 15 residues. CDR3 coding DNA: TGTGCCAGCAGTTACTCGCACCGGGGATCCGGGGAGCTGTTTTTT. Translation: CASSYSHRGSGELFF.

This clone was seen only a few times. The gene calls are TRBV18 and TRBJ2-7; 10 positions match TRBD2. The CDR3 is made up of 15 amino acids. Unmatched junction bases numbered 6, after V lost 3 bases and J lost 4 bases. Germline CDR1 and CDR2: KGHSH and LQKENI. CDR3 DNA: TGTGCCAGCTCACCCCGGACTAGCGGCCATTACGAGCAGTACTTC. The encoded protein is CASSPRTSGHYEQYF. The full variable domain, rest sourced from reference TRBV18 and TRBJ2-7, is NAGVMQNPRHLVRRRGQEARLRCSPMKGHSHVYWYRQLPEEGLKFMVYLQKENIIDESGMPKERFSAEFPKEGPSILRIQQVVRGDSAAYFCASSPRTSGHYEQYFGPGTRLTVT.

This sequence joins TRBV5-5 and TRBJ2-7; 7 bases are shared with TRBD2. This CDR3 is built from 13 residues. Germline trimming cut 4 bases from V and 2 bases from J; bases unmatched to any gene: 3. CDR1 and CDR2 from the germline V gene are SGHKS and YYEKEE (reference sequence). CDR3 in DNA: TGTGCCAGCAGCCGGGGGGTCGCCTACGAGCAGTACTTC. This codes for CASSRGVAYEQYF.

This chain links TRBV2 with TRBJ1-2; 8 positions match TRBD1. This CDR3 has 13 residues. Germline-derived CDR1 and CDR2 are SNHLY and FYNNEI. The junction had 7 bases not matched to a gene; V was cut back by 9 bases and J by 4 bases. Written as DNA, the CDR3 is TGTGCCAGGGGGACAGGCAGTCCCTATGGCTACACCTTC. Encoded protein: CARGTGSPYGYTF.

The chain recombines TRBV2 with TRBJ2-7; 11 nucleotides agree with TRBD1. Per germline, CDR1 SNHLY and CDR2 FYNNEI. The CDR3 sequence is 15 residues long. V trimming: 6 bases; J trimming: 1 base; junction bases outside the gene matches: 5. As DNA, the CDR3 is TGTGCCAGCAGGGACAGGGGGCTACCTTCCTACGAGCAGTACTTC. Translating gives CASRDRGLPSYEQYF.

This chain uses TRBV27 with TRBJ1-5; D gene uncertain. CDR1 is MNHEY and CDR2 is SMNVEV in the germline V gene (reference sequence). This CDR3 comprises 13 residues. V lost 5 bases to trimming and J lost 6 bases, with 11 bases between them. The CDR3 nucleotides are TGTGCCAGCAGTCGGACGGCGGGTCAGCCCCAGCATTTT. The encoded protein is CASSRTAGQPQHF.